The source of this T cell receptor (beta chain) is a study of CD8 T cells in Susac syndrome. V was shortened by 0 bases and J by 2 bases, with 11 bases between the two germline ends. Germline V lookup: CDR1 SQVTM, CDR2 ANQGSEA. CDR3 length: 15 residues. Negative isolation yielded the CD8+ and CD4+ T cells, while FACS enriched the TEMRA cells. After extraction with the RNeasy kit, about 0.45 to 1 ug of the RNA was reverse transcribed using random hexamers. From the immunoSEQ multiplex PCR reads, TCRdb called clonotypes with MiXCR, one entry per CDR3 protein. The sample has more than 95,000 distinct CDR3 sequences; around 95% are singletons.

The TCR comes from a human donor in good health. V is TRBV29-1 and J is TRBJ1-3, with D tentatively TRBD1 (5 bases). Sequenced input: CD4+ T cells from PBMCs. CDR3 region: CSVEDSGFAGNTIYF. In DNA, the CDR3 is TGCAGCGTTGAAGATTCAGGGTTTGCTGGAAACACCATATATTTT.